The T cell receptor (beta chain) under discussion was sequenced for a study of PD-1 blockade in classical Hodgkin lymphoma. Study at large: Every 2 weeks, patients had 3 mg/kg nivolumab intravenously. Notes on the study in general: After ASCT, patients who started nivolumab under 1 year later were excluded.

CDR3 size: 17 residues. Following autologous stem cell transplantation, relapse occurred in every patient, and exposure to brentuximab vedotin varied. Sequencing used immunoSEQ multiplex PCR; TCRdb keeps in-frame clones, though not all of them. Among some 23,000 clones listed, 81% were seen once. About this clone: Its antigen remains unknown.

This rearrangement joins TRBV21-1 to TRBJ2-2; the DNA was not compared with TRBD1, the D call given in the table. TRBV21-1 is listed as a pseudogene. The sequence derives from a human donor with classical Hodgkin lymphoma. Sequencing used peripheral blood mononuclear cells (PBMCs), obtained before the second cycle of nivolumab. For the CDR3, the DNA is TGTGCCAGCAGCACCCAAAGCCGGGACAGGGACCACGGGGAGCTGTTTTTT. This encodes CASSTQSRDRDHGELFF.